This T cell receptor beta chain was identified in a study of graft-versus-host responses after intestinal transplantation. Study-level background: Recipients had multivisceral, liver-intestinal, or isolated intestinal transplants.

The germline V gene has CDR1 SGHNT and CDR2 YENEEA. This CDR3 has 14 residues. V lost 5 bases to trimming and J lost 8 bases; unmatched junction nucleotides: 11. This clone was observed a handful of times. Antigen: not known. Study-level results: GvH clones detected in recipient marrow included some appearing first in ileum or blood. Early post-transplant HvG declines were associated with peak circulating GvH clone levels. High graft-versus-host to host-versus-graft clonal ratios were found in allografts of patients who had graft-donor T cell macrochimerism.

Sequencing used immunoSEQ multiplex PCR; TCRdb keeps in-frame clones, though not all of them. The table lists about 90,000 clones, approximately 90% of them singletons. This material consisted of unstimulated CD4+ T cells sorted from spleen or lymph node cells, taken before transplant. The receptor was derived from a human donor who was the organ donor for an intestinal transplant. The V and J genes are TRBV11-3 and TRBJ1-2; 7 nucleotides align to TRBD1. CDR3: CASSPWDSRGGYTF. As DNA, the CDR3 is TGTGCCAGCAGCCCTTGGGACAGTCGGGGCGGCTACACCTTC.